The clone carrying this T cell receptor beta chain has only one observation. Its specificity is not known. Unique molecular identifiers, one per molecule, were present on every TCR cDNA molecule. TCRdb called the 5' RACE reads again in MiXCR, with one record for every CDR3 protein. The data hold about 24,000 distinct CDR3 sequences, with 8.8% observed a single time. Stated time point: sample taken at primary tumor resection. Germline CDR1 reads SGHNT; CDR2 reads YYREEE (reference sequence). Losses at the gene ends were 3 bases for V and 1 base for J; bases not matched to a gene: 5. The CDR3 runs 15 residues. The sample originates from a study of spatial heterogeneity in lung cancer. Study-wide points: Expanded intratumoral alpha and beta TCR counts tracked tumor mutation counts. Ubiquitous and regional nonsynonymous mutations were tracked by counts of ubiquitous and regional expanded TCRs, respectively.

The genes are TRBV5-4 and TRBJ2-7; 9 bases align to TRBD1. The receptor's source is a male donor with early-stage non-small cell lung cancer. Sequenced here: lung tumor tissue, sampled at surgery. CDR3 loop: CASSSGTGNSYEQYF. The CDR3 coding sequence is TGTGCCAGCAGCTCCGGGACAGGGAATTCCTACGAGCAGTACTTC.